The clone carrying this TCR beta chain occurred a few times. The CDR3 covers 13 residues. The V gene lost 0 bases and the J gene lost 10 bases, with 13 bases spanning the gap. Germline lookup yields CDR1 SQVTM and CDR2 ANQGSEA. This sample stems from a study of blood T cells in healthy people across ages. Alongside a J-beta primer mix, a sample-barcoded 5' primer served in a second PCR lasting about 7 to 12 cycles. The template-switch adaptor was a 5' adaptor with 12 random nucleotides. It tagged each cDNA molecule. Each CDR3 protein gets one entry after TCRdb re-called the 5' RACE reads with MiXCR. Of more than 450,000 distinct CDR3 sequences listed, roughly a quarter are singletons. The data also belong to a second study, concerning T cells of mothers and their children.

The sequence was collected from a boy between 2 and 15 years old in good health. This chain joins TRBV29-1 and TRBJ2-1; weak D call: TRBD2 (6 bases). The sequencing input was blood. The CDR3 DNA reads TGCAGCGTTGAAGATTGGCGGGGTAGGGAGCAGTTCTTC. Protein product: CSVEDWRGREQFF.